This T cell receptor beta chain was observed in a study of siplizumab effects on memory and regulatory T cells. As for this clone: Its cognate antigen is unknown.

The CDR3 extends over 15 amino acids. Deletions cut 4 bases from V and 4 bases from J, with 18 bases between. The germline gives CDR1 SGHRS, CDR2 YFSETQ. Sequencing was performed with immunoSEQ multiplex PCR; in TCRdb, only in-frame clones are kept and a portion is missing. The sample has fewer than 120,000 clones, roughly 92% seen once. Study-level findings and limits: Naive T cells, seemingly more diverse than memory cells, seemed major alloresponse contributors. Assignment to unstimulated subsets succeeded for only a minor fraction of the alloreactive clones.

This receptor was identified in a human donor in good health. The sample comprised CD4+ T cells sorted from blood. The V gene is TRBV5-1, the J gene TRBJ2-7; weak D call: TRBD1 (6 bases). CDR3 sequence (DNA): TGCGCCAGCAGCCAGGGGTCTACCTCGATATACGAGCAGTACTTC. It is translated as CASSQGSTSIYEQYF.